These T cell receptor beta chains were read from a single sample in a study of blood T cell repertoires in COVID-19. Profiled with immunoSEQ multiplex PCR; TCRdb holds only in-frame clones, not every one. Seen here are just under 350,000 clones, roughly 89% observed once, and the top ten hold around 3.3%. Sequences were obtained from peripheral blood. The source is a woman younger than 30 who had recovered from COVID-19. Both conserved end residues are part of each CDR3. A D gene is named only where the DNA matches it firmly. Clone size is given for some rows only: seen once, a few or many times, or a class if the clone is expanded.

V	J	D	size	DNA	CDR3
TRBV10-2	TRBJ1-6	-	-	TGCGCCAGCTCAGGCTATCCTCTTACTAATTCACCCCTCCACTTT	CASSGYPLTNSPLHF
TRBV5-1	TRBJ1-2	-	-	TGCGCCAGCAGCCCCCGGCAGGTAGACTATGGCTACACCTTC	CASSPRQVDYGYTF
TRBV27	TRBJ1-5	-	-	TGTGCCAGCAGTTTAAATGGAGACTATAGCAATCAGCCCCAGCATTTT	CASSLNGDYSNQPQHF
TRBV9	TRBJ2-1	-	-	TGTGCCAGCAGCGTAGCTGGGAGATTAACCTACAATGAGCAGTTCTTC	CASSVAGRLTYNEQFF
TRBV18	TRBJ1-2	-	-	TGTGCCAGCTCACCACCGATAGTAGGATTCGGGGGCTACACCTTC	CASSPPIVGFGGYTF
TRBV7-9	TRBJ1-5	-	once	TGTGCCAGCAGCTTAGCGACAGTTTATCAGCCCCAGCATTTT	CASSLATVYQPQHF
TRBV9	TRBJ2-3	TRBD2	-	TGTGCCAGCAGCCCAAGCGGGAGGGATACGCAGTATTTT	CASSPSGRDTQYF
TRBV9	TRBJ2-4	TRBD2	once	TGTGCCAGCAATGCGGGAGTGGCCAAAAACATTCAGTACTTC	CASNAGVAKNIQYF
TRBV19	TRBJ1-4	TRBD1	-	TGTGCCAGTAGTATATGGGACAGGTTTAATGAAAAACTGTTTTTT	CASSIWDRFNEKLFF
TRBV5-4	TRBJ2-1	TRBD2	-	TGTGCCAGCAGCTTGGATAATAGCGGGGTTTACAATGAGCAGTTCTTC	CASSLDNSGVYNEQFF
TRBV10-3	TRBJ1-2	TRBD1	-	TGTGCCATCGGGTCCCACAGGGGCCGGGAAGATGGCTACACCTTC	CAIGSHRGREDGYTF
TRBV4-3	TRBJ1-6	-	-	TGCGCCAGCAGCCAATTCGACAGTTATAATTCACCCCTCCACTTT	CASSQFDSYNSPLHF
TRBV5-4	TRBJ2-1	TRBD2	-	TGTGCCAGCAGCATAGGACTAGCGGGAGACGAGCAGTTCTTC	CASSIGLAGDEQFF
TRBV7-9	TRBJ1-2	TRBD1	-	TGTGCCAGCAGCACAAGACAGGGTTTGAACTATGGCTACACCTTC	CASSTRQGLNYGYTF
TRBV4-2	TRBJ2-5	-	-	TGTGCCAGCAGCCCGGACAGCCAACAAGAGACCCAGTACTTC	CASSPDSQQETQYF
TRBV7-9	TRBJ1-3	TRBD1	-	TGTGCCAGCAGCTTACCCCTCAGGGGGGCCACCATATATTTT	CASSLPLRGATIYF
TRBV7-2	TRBJ1-2	TRBD1	-	TGTGCCAGCAGCGCTATAAGGTTGGACAGGGACGAATTGGGCTATGGCTACACCTTC	CASSAIRLDRDELGYGYTF
TRBV11-2	TRBJ2-1	TRBD2	-	TGTGCCAGCAGCTCAGCTAGCGGGAGTCTGAGCAATGAGCAGTTCTTC	CASSSASGSLSNEQFF
TRBV2	TRBJ1-1	TRBD1	-	TGTGCCAGCACCGAGGACAGGGGCAAGAACACTGAAGCTTTCTTT	CASTEDRGKNTEAFF
TRBV6-5	TRBJ2-5	-	-	TGTGCCAGCCGCCGGGACTCAGCTGAGAAGACCCAGTACTTC	CASRRDSAEKTQYF
TRBV11-2	TRBJ2-3	TRBD2	-	TGTGCCAGCAGCCAAGGGGATAGCGGGAGGGGGTCAGATACGCAGTATTTT	CASSQGDSGRGSDTQYF
TRBV6-2/TRBV6-3	TRBJ2-4	-	-	TGTGCCAGCAGTTACCCCCTTGCAGGAGGGCTGCCGGCCAAAAACATTCAGTACTTC	CASSYPLAGGLPAKNIQYF
TRBV30	TRBJ1-2	-	-	TGTGCCTGGAGTGTACATGGCAGGTACATAAACTATGGCTACACCTTC	CAWSVHGRYINYGYTF
TRBV19	TRBJ1-2	TRBD1	-	TGTGCCAGTAGCCGGGACAGGGGGCCAGCTAACTATGGCTACACCTTC	CASSRDRGPANYGYTF
TRBV6-5	TRBJ1-1	-	-	TGTGCCAGCAGTTACGACAGAGGCACTGAAGCTTTCTTT	CASSYDRGTEAFF
TRBV5-1	TRBJ2-1	-	-	TGCGCCAGCAGCTTGGGACAGGTTTACAATGAGCAGTTCTTC	CASSLGQVYNEQFF
TRBV20-1	TRBJ1-1	-	-	TGCAGTGCTAGTTCTCCCAACACTGAAGCTTTCTTT	CSASSPNTEAFF
TRBV7-2	TRBJ2-5	TRBD2	-	TGTGCCAGCAGCTTAGCTGGGCTAGCGGAAGAGACCCAGTACTTC	CASSLAGLAEETQYF
TRBV9	TRBJ2-3	-	-	TGTGCCAGCAGCGTAGAGGGGGGGAACACAGATACGCAGTATTTT	CASSVEGGNTDTQYF
TRBV28	TRBJ2-1	TRBD2	-	TGTGCCAGCAGACGAACTAGCGGGAGGGCCAACAATGAGCAGTTCTTC	CASRRTSGRANNEQFF
TRBV7-8	TRBJ2-5	-	-	TGTGCCAGCAGCCGAGGAGGGATGAACCAAGAGACCCAGTACTTC	CASSRGGMNQETQYF
TRBV30	TRBJ2-1	TRBD2	-	TGTGCCTGGAGTAACACCGGGACTAGGCAGTTCTTC	CAWSNTGTRQFF
TRBV2	TRBJ2-5	-	-	TGTGCCAGCAGCGATCCCGACGGGTTCCAAGAGACCCAGTACTTC	CASSDPDGFQETQYF
TRBV18	TRBJ1-2	-	-	TGTGCCAGCTCACCACCGGTTCCCGGTTCTAACTATGGCTACACCTTC	CASSPPVPGSNYGYTF
TRBV5-1	TRBJ2-5	TRBD1	-	TGCGCCAGCAGCATGCGGACAGGACCCCAAGAGACCCAGTACTTC	CASSMRTGPQETQYF
TRBV27	TRBJ2-3	-	once	TGTGCCAGCAGTTTGGGCCCCGTTGATACGCAGTATTTT	CASSLGPVDTQYF
TRBV7-9	TRBJ1-3	TRBD1	once	TGTGCCAGCAGAGATACGGGACAGGGGTTGCGAAACACCATATATTTT	CASRDTGQGLRNTIYF